The rows below give T cell receptor beta chains drawn from one sample of a study of early T cells in non-severe SARS-CoV-2 infection. Each CDR3 protein is one row after TCRdb ran MiXCR on the 5' RACE reads. This table has about 60,000 distinct CDR3 sequences, roughly 10% appearing once. Sequenced: whole blood. The receptors were sampled from an adult who was a healthcare worker with PCR-confirmed SARS-CoV-2 infection or an uninfected control (not recorded which). CDR3s include the opening cysteine and the closing phenylalanine or tryptophan. Fields, in order: D gene, V gene, CDR3 length, J gene, CDR3 protein. The D gene is left open where the match is weak.

d_gene: .
v_gene: TRBV6-1
len: 11
j_gene: TRBJ1-5
CDR3aa: CASSAFQPQHF

d_gene: TRBD2
v_gene: TRBV4-2
len: 17
j_gene: TRBJ2-2
CDR3aa: CASSQEPSGVNTGELFF

d_gene: .
v_gene: TRBV27
len: 11
j_gene: TRBJ2-5
CDR3aa: CTSRFGGTQYF

d_gene: .
v_gene: TRBV7-8
len: 16
j_gene: TRBJ1-2
CDR3aa: CASSARQVPNVGGYTF

d_gene: .
v_gene: TRBV4-1
len: 15
j_gene: TRBJ2-3
CDR3aa: CASSQVRTQGGTQYF

d_gene: .
v_gene: TRBV2
len: 15
j_gene: TRBJ2-1
CDR3aa: CASSRTVSSYNEQFF

d_gene: TRBD1
v_gene: TRBV19
len: 14
j_gene: TRBJ2-7
CDR3aa: CARPEQGALVEQYF

d_gene: .
v_gene: TRBV7-2
len: 14
j_gene: TRBJ2-5
CDR3aa: CASSFRTDKETQYF

d_gene: .
v_gene: TRBV7-8
len: 14
j_gene: TRBJ2-1
CDR3aa: CASSLFWVFNEQFF

d_gene: .
v_gene: TRBV29-1
len: 17
j_gene: TRBJ1-6
CDR3aa: CSVEDWGGRSYNSPLHF

d_gene: TRBD1
v_gene: TRBV5-6
len: 17
j_gene: TRBJ1-1
CDR3aa: CASSLDGTGVVVTEAFF

d_gene: .
v_gene: TRBV5-1
len: 17
j_gene: TRBJ2-1
CDR3aa: CASSPTTGTGSYNEQFF

d_gene: .
v_gene: TRBV28
len: 16
j_gene: TRBJ1-4
CDR3aa: CASSSWGRLANEKLFF

d_gene: .
v_gene: TRBV29-1
len: 17
j_gene: TRBJ1-6
CDR3aa: CSVDSKGPRGGNSPLHF

d_gene: TRBD2
v_gene: TRBV18
len: 16
j_gene: TRBJ2-1
CDR3aa: CASSRGPGLADNEQFF

d_gene: .
v_gene: TRBV29-1
len: 13
j_gene: TRBJ2-5
CDR3aa: CSAAFGGTETQYF